These 26 T cell receptor beta chains share one sample of origin, sequenced in a study of T cell responses to AZD1222 COVID-19 vaccine listed by TCRdb under 2021. The time point label on this specimen signifies: about 28 days (+/-7) after the second vaccine dose. The library was produced with the immunoSEQ multiplex PCR assay. Entries here come from immuneACCESS through TCRdb and include only in-frame sequences with V and J called. Some clones fail to appear in such tables; in the studies checked, an unresolved V gene covers under half of the shortfall, and the cause of the remainder is unknown. The sample includes fewer than 200,000 clones, with approximately 90% observed a single time. 1.5% to 2% of the sample comes from the top ten. Sequences were derived from peripheral blood, sampled 28 days after the second AZD1222 dose. Receptors were obtained from an adult who received the AZD1222 COVID-19 vaccine.

The V and J genes are TRBV5-1 and TRBJ2-5, with D possibly matching TRBD2 (6 bases). The CDR3 totals 13 residues. V lost 7 bases to trimming and J lost 1 base, with 11 bases between them. Germline CDR1 reads SGHRS; CDR2 reads YFSETQ. The DNA of the CDR3 is TGCGCCAGCGTGGAGGGCTCCCAAGAGACCCAGTACTTC. It codes for CASVEGSQETQYF.

The chain couples TRBV5-4 to TRBJ2-2; the D is unclear. Trimming took 0 bases from V and 4 from J, leaving 7 bases between them. Germline loops: CDR1 SGHNT, CDR2 YYREEE (reference sequence). The CDR3 totals 14 residues. CDR3 DNA sequence: TGTGCCAGCAGCTTGGACAGTTTCACCGGGGAGCTGTTTTTT. Translating gives CASSLDSFTGELFF.

The chain recombines TRBV30 with TRBJ1-2; 8 nucleotides agree with TRBD1. CDR3 length: 14 residues. Germline assignment: CDR1 GTSNPN and CDR2 SVGIG (reference sequence). With 0 bases clipped from V and 2 bases from J, the junction kept 2 bases outside the gene matches. The CDR3 region is CAWSVRDRNYGYTF. CDR3 coding DNA: TGTGCCTGGAGTGTCCGGGACAGGAACTATGGCTACACCTTC.

The rearrangement uses TRBV19 and TRBJ2-7; 7 positions match TRBD1. Looked up from germline, CDR1 is LNHDA and CDR2 is SQIVND (reference sequence). The CDR3 is made up of 16 amino acids. The V segment lost 5 bases and the J segment 0 bases; nucleotides outside the gene matches: 10. This CDR3 reads CASSDLPGTASYEQYF. In DNA form, the CDR3 reads TGTGCCAGTAGTGACCTTCCGGGGACAGCCTCCTACGAGCAGTACTTC.

V is TRBV12-3 or TRBV12-4 and J is TRBJ2-7, with D uncertain. The CDR3 sequence is 13 residues long. V lost 5 bases, J lost 3 bases, and 11 bases lay in between. The CDR3: CASSVTKFYEQYF. For the CDR3, the DNA is TGTGCCAGCAGTGTCACCAAATTCTACGAGCAGTACTTC.

J is TRBJ1-6 and V is TRBV7-9; unclear D gene. The CDR3 is 13 residues long. Germline V lookup: CDR1 SEHNR, CDR2 FQNEAQ (reference sequence). Deletions cut 7 bases from V and 8 bases from J, with 12 bases between. The chain's CDR3 is CASTRGTDSPLHF. The CDR3 DNA reads TGTGCCAGCACCCGGGGTACCGATTCACCCCTCCACTTT. Drawing the rest from reference TRBV7-9 and TRBJ1-6, the complete variable domain is DTGVSQNPRHKITKRGQNVTFRCDPISEHNRLYWYRQTLGQGPEFLTYFQNEAQLEKSRLLSDRFSAERPKGSFSTLEIQRTEQGDSAMYLCASTRGTDSPLHFGNGTRLTVT.

This chain links TRBV11-2 with TRBJ1-6; D gene uncertain. The germline V gene has CDR1 SGHAT and CDR2 FQNNGV. This CDR3 has 16 amino acids. V lost 5 bases, J lost 6 bases, and 17 bases lay in between. The CDR3 protein is CASSPTSGGGNSPLHF. The CDR3 DNA reads TGTGCCAGCAGCCCCACCTCCGGAGGCGGTAATTCACCCCTCCACTTT.

This clone was picked up a small number of times. The chain is built from TRBV19 and TRBJ2-7; D is undetermined. Trimming removed 3 bases from V and 2 bases from J, with 11 bases in between. Germline-derived CDR1 and CDR2 are LNHDA and SQIVND (reference sequence). There are 14 residues in the CDR3. The CDR3 spells CASSMEGSPYEQYF. The CDR3 nucleotides read TGTGCCAGTAGTATGGAAGGGTCCCCCTACGAGCAGTACTTC.

Worth noting for this clone: This sample includes further DNA sequences coding for the same CDR3. The chain links TRBV18 to TRBJ2-1; the D gene is possibly TRBD1 (5 bases). The germline V gene encodes CDR1 KGHSH and CDR2 LQKENI. The length of the CDR3 is 15 residues. The V and J ends lost 2 bases and 0 bases respectively, with 8 bases between them. CDR3 coding DNA: TGTGCCAGCTCACCATTTGACAGCTCCTACAATGAGCAGTTCTTC. Protein sequence: CASSPFDSSYNEQFF.

This chain links TRBV19 with TRBJ1-5; D possibly corresponds to TRBD1 (5 bases). The germline gives CDR1 LNHDA, CDR2 SQIVND (reference sequence). There are 14 residues in the CDR3. V dropped 5 bases and J dropped 5 bases, with 13 bases sitting between them. CDR3 DNA sequence: TGTGCCAGTAGTGTCCGGGGCTGGGATCAGCCCCAGCATTTT. Amino acids: CASSVRGWDQPQHF. Full variable domain (missing parts from reference TRBV19 and TRBJ1-5): DGGITQSPKYLFRKEGQNVTLSCEQNLNHDAMYWYRQDPGQGLRLIYYSQIVNDFQKGDIAEGYSVSREKKESFPLTVTSAQKNPTAFYLCASSVRGWDQPQHFGDGTRLSIL.

The genes are TRBV2 and TRBJ1-5; D might be TRBD1 (5 bases). The CDR3 has 11 residues. Germline V CDR1 and CDR2: SNHLY, FYNNEI. V was cut by 8 bases and J by 6 bases, with 8 bases left in between. CDR3 nucleotides: TGTGCCAGCGGGGGACGTCAGCCCCAGCATTTT. Residues: CASGGRQPQHF.

The V gene is TRBV18, the J gene TRBJ1-2, with TRBD1 matching 8 bases. CDR3 length: 13 residues. J lost 8 bases, V lost 6 bases, and 8 bases had no gene match. Germline V gives CDR1 KGHSH, CDR2 LQKENI. The CDR3 DNA is TGTGCCAGCTCCACCAGGGGGCCTGAGGGCTACACCTTC. This translates into CASSTRGPEGYTF.

The genes are TRBV9 and TRBJ2-2; no reliable D call. V was clipped by 5 bases and J by 4 bases, with 3 bases between them. Germline CDR1 and CDR2: SGDLS and YYNGEE. The CDR3 has 11 amino acids. The CDR3 sequence: CASSSTGELFF. The CDR3 region has the DNA TGTGCCAGCAGTTCCACCGGGGAGCTGTTTTTT.

The chain couples TRBV5-1 to TRBJ1-6; tentatively, D is TRBD1 (6 bases). CDR1 is SGHRS and CDR2 is YFSETQ in the germline V gene. V gave up 1 base and J gave up 3 bases, with 8 bases separating them. The CDR3 spans 15 residues. The CDR3 DNA reads TGCGCCAGCAGCTTGCAGGGGAACTATAATTCACCCCTCCACTTT. Its translation is CASSLQGNYNSPLHF.

The CDR3 here is CASNLLSTGTEQFF. The CDR3 nucleotides read TGTGCCAGCAATTTACTATCAACAGGGACCGAGCAGTTCTTC. V and J are TRBV6-6 and TRBJ2-1; perhaps TRBD1 as D (6 bases). The V and J ends lost 7 bases and 10 bases respectively, with 20 bases between them. Per germline, CDR1 MNHNY and CDR2 SVGAGI (reference sequence). This CDR3 has 14 residues.

This chain connects TRBV6-5 to TRBJ2-1; D is ambiguous. This CDR3 is 15 amino acids long. Germline V gives CDR1 MNHEY, CDR2 SVGAGI. Trimming took off 0 bases at V and 4 bases at J, with 10 bases between the two ends. CDR3 sequence: CASSYSSISYNEQFF. Written as DNA, the CDR3 is TGTGCCAGCAGTTACTCCAGTATTTCTTACAATGAGCAGTTCTTC.

The gene calls are TRBV18 and TRBJ1-6, with D possibly being TRBD1 (6 bases). V was clipped by 3 bases and J by 8 bases, with 14 bases between them. The length of the CDR3 is 15 residues. Germline V gives CDR1 KGHSH, CDR2 LQKENI. The CDR3 spells CASSPSPGTHSPLHF. The CDR3 DNA is TGTGCCAGCTCACCGTCACCCGGGACACATTCACCCCTCCACTTT.

The gene calls are TRBV7-9 and TRBJ2-7; possibly TRBD2 for D (5 bases). V lost 7 bases to trimming and J lost 5 bases, with 15 bases between them. Germline CDR1 and CDR2: SEHNR and FQNEAQ (reference sequence). This CDR3 has 13 amino acids. The CDR3 DNA follows: TGTGCCAGCACCGTCAGAGGGTTGGACGAGCAGTACTTC. Translating it yields CASTVRGLDEQYF.

This sequence joins TRBV19 and TRBJ1-1; possible D gene TRBD1, 6 bases. CDR1 LNHDA and CDR2 SQIVND come from the germline V gene (reference sequence). This CDR3 has 16 amino acids. Trimming took 5 bases from V and 0 from J, leaving 16 bases between them. The CDR3 sequence: CASSFHRVRMNTEAFF. CDR3 DNA sequence: TGTGCCAGTAGTTTTCACAGGGTGAGGATGAACACTGAAGCTTTCTTT.

This clone was recorded only once. The rearrangement links TRBV19 to TRBJ2-5; a weak D match, TRBD1 (5 bases). V was clipped by 6 bases and J by 4 bases, with 18 bases between them. Germline CDR1 reads LNHDA; CDR2 reads SQIVND (reference sequence). The CDR3 covers 15 residues. The CDR3 DNA reads TGTGCCAGTAGGCCGCAGGGATGGGTGGGAGAGACCCAGTACTTC. It specifies CASRPQGWVGETQYF.

The rearrangement joins TRBV11-2 to TRBJ1-2, with D maybe TRBD1 (6 bases). Trimming stripped 5 bases from V and 2 bases from J, with 9 bases between. Germline CDR1 is SGHAT and CDR2 is FQNNGV. The CDR3 is made up of 13 amino acids. CDR3 amino acids: CASSPGQNYGYTF. In nucleotides, the CDR3 is TGTGCCAGCAGCCCCGGACAGAACTATGGCTACACCTTC.

This clone has only a few counts. The chain joins TRBV25-1 to TRBJ1-1; D is ambiguous. Germline V gene sequence: CDR1 MGHDK, CDR2 SYGVNS. The CDR3 is 15 amino acids. Trimming pared 6 bases from V and 1 base from J, leaving 15 bases between. The CDR3 region is CASSEGGSPNTEAFF. Written as DNA, the CDR3 is TGTGCCAGCAGCGAGGGCGGGTCGCCGAACACTGAAGCTTTCTTT.

This chain joins TRBV9 and TRBJ2-1; 11 nucleotides agree with TRBD2. CDR1 SGDLS and CDR2 YYNGEE come from the germline V gene. V trimming: 4 bases; J trimming: 0 bases; junction bases outside the gene matches: 3. The CDR3 length is 16 residues. CDR3 sequence (DNA): TGTGCCAGCAGCCTAGGACTAGCGGGCTCCTACAATGAGCAGTTCTTC. Encoded protein: CASSLGLAGSYNEQFF.

V and J are TRBV24-1 and TRBJ1-1, with 7 positions matching TRBD1. The J segment lost 7 bases and the V segment lost 4 bases, leaving 35 bases of the junction unmatched. Germline V gene lookup returns CDR1 KGHDR and CDR2 SFDVKD. The CDR3 runs to 23 residues. The CDR3 DNA follows: TGTGCCACCAGTGACCAACCCTACGGAGGACAGGCCCCGGGCGTCTCCTCGGGTCGTGAAGCTTTCTTT. The encoded protein is CATSDQPYGGQAPGVSSGREAFF.

This chain joins TRBV7-9 and TRBJ2-7; D could derive from TRBD1 or TRBD2 (5 bases each). V was clipped by 1 base and J by 5 bases, with 6 bases between them. Germline V lookup: CDR1 SEHNR, CDR2 FQNEAQ (reference sequence). The CDR3 has 12 amino acids. As DNA, the CDR3 is TGTGCCAGCAGCTTAGGGGACCACGAGCAGTACTTC. This encodes CASSLGDHEQYF.

The chain joins TRBV9 to TRBJ1-3; D is undetermined. This CDR3 is built from 13 residues. V dropped 6 bases and J dropped 1 base, with 8 bases sitting between them. CDR1 SGDLS and CDR2 YYNGEE come from the germline V gene. Here the CDR3 DNA reads TGTGCCAGCACCCGGGGTTCTGGAAACACCATATATTTT. Its protein product is CASTRGSGNTIYF. The variable domain in full, with the rest retrieved from reference TRBV9 and TRBJ1-3, is DSGVTQTPKHLITATGQRVTLRCSPRSGDLSVYWYQQSLDQGLQFLIQYYNGEERAKGNILERFSAQQFPDLHSELNLSSLELGDSALYFCASTRGSGNTIYFGEGSWLTVV.